The clone carrying this T cell receptor (beta chain) was observed a handful of times. Antigen specificity is unknown. This record belongs to a study of T cell responses to AZD1222 COVID-19 vaccine. General study findings and limits: Clonal diversity may have been underestimated, and the donors were mostly white British, with more females than males. Researchers report vaccine-associated CD4 TCRs spanning spike, with dominance at 160-218 and 743-854.

CDR1 is MNHNY and CDR2 is SVGAGI in the germline V gene (reference sequence). The CDR3 extends over 15 amino acids. V lost 7 bases to trimming and J lost 0 bases, with 15 bases between them. Measured with immunoSEQ multiplex PCR; TCRdb has only the in-frame clones, and not every one. The table has over 100,000 clones, more than 85% seen once. The sequence was collected from an adult in good health. The starting material was peripheral blood, obtained on day 0 of AZD1222 vaccination. This sequence joins TRBV6-6 and TRBJ1-1, with a tentative D call TRBD1 (5 bases). The CDR3 sequence: CASNKGAGMNTEAFF. CDR3 nucleotide sequence: TGTGCCAGCAACAAAGGGGCGGGTATGAACACTGAAGCTTTCTTT.